The 13 T cell receptor beta chains below were found in one sample sequenced in a study of blood T cell repertoires in COVID-19. Repertoires were generated with immunoSEQ multiplex PCR, while TCRdb's copy carries only in-frame clones and drops some. The sample contains about 320,000 clones, around nine tenths of which appear only once. Input material: PBMCs or T cells enriched from blood (not recorded which). All receptors derive from a man in his sixties who had recovered from COVID-19.

V usage is TRBV18 and J usage is TRBJ1-3, with TRBD1 as a possible D gene (5 bases). The CDR3 length is 17 residues. Germline V CDR1 and CDR2: KGHSH, LQKENI. V lost 6 bases, J lost 0 bases, and 18 bases lay in between. The CDR3 protein is CASSLALTANSGNTIYF. The CDR3 DNA follows: TGTGCCAGCTCGCTCGCCTTGACAGCAAACTCTGGAAACACCATATATTTT. The variable domain in full, completed from reference TRBV18 and TRBJ1-3, reads NAGVMQNPRHLVRRRGQEARLRCSPMKGHSHVYWYRQLPEEGLKFMVYLQKENIIDESGMPKERFSAEFPKEGPSILRIQQVVRGDSAAYFCASSLALTANSGNTIYFGEGSWLTVV.

This rearrangement joins TRBV27 to TRBJ2-7; 10 bases are a match to TRBD1. The CDR3 has 15 amino acids. The germline gives CDR1 MNHEY, CDR2 SMNVEV (reference sequence). With 6 bases clipped from V and 5 bases from J, the junction kept 10 bases outside the gene matches. CDR3 protein: CASRLPGQGTDEQYF. The CDR3 DNA sequence: TGTGCCAGCAGACTGCCGGGACAGGGGACCGACGAGCAGTACTTC.

CDR3 sequence (DNA): TGCGCCAGCAGCCAAAAACCTGGGAGGGTGGACACTGAAGCTTTCTTT. Translated, it gives CASSQKPGRVDTEAFF. V is TRBV4-1 and J is TRBJ1-1, with D hard to call. This CDR3 spans 16 amino acids. Germline V gene sequence: CDR1 MGHRA, CDR2 YSYEKL. V gave up 2 bases and J gave up 3 bases, with 16 bases separating them.

This chain links TRBV4-1 with TRBJ1-6; D remains unclear. V lost 6 bases and J 2 bases, leaving 17 bases between the germline ends. This CDR3 spans 17 amino acids. CDR1 is MGHRA and CDR2 is YSYEKL in the germline V gene. CDR3 coding DNA: TGCGCCAGCAGACCGAACTACCAGGAGGCCTATAATTCACCCCTCCACTTT. This encodes CASRPNYQEAYNSPLHF.

The V and J genes are TRBV19 and TRBJ2-1; 9 bases line up with TRBD1. The CDR3 runs 15 residues. CDR1 is LNHDA and CDR2 is SQIVND in the germline V gene (reference sequence). V shed 3 bases, J shed 2 bases, and the junction held 2 bases outside the gene matches. CDR3 sequence: CASSIRQGAYNEQFF. The CDR3 DNA reads TGTGCCAGTAGTATTAGACAGGGGGCCTACAATGAGCAGTTCTTC.

The chain employs TRBV3-1 (or the pseudogene TRBV3-2) and TRBJ2-7; 13 bases fit TRBD2. V was pared by 8 bases and J by 5 bases, with 9 bases of the junction left unmatched. The CDR3 runs to 15 residues. Germline CDR1 is LGHDT and CDR2 is YNNKEL (reference sequence). CDR3 residues: CASRTSGRGLDEQYF. DNA of the CDR3: TGTGCCAGCCGGACTAGCGGGAGAGGTTTGGACGAGCAGTACTTC.

The CDR3 nucleotides read TGTGCCAGCTCACCATTGGCGACCGGGACTGAAGCTTTCTTT. As protein: CASSPLATGTEAFF. This chain uses TRBV18 with TRBJ1-1; D remains unclear. From germline, CDR1 is KGHSH and CDR2 LQKENI. The CDR3 is 14 residues long. V lost 2 bases to trimming and J lost 5 bases, with 12 bases between them.

J is TRBJ2-7 and V is TRBV20-1, with 9 bases matching TRBD2. The CDR3 covers 19 residues. Germline trimming cut 3 bases from V and 6 bases from J; bases unmatched to any gene: 24. Per germline, CDR1 DFQATT and CDR2 SNEGSKA (reference sequence). The CDR3 sequence is CSASGLSSGRHPALGEQYF. In DNA form, the CDR3 reads TGCAGTGCTAGTGGGCTGTCCAGCGGGAGGCACCCTGCGCTTGGCGAGCAGTACTTC.

In this sample, this clone turned up once. The chain couples TRBV3-1 (or the pseudogene TRBV3-2) to TRBJ1-2; 7 bases fit TRBD1. The CDR3 runs 15 residues. The J segment lost 4 bases and the V segment lost 4 bases, leaving 9 bases of the junction unmatched. From germline, CDR1 is LGHDT and CDR2 YNNKEL (reference sequence). The CDR3 region has the DNA TGTGCCAGCAGCCCACTGGGGACAGCGTTCTATGGCTACACCTTC. Translation: CASSPLGTAFYGYTF.

This clone has just one count. The CDR3 loop is CASRLAGVPQETQYF. CDR3 sequence (DNA): TGTGCCAGCAGGTTAGCGGGAGTGCCCCAAGAGACCCAGTACTTC. The gene calls are TRBV3-1 (or the pseudogene TRBV3-2) and TRBJ2-5; 9 bases agree with TRBD2. There are 15 residues in the CDR3. Losses at the gene ends were 6 bases for V and 1 base for J; bases not matched to a gene: 6. The germline gives CDR1 LGHDT, CDR2 YNNKEL (reference sequence).

V and J are TRBV25-1 and TRBJ1-2, with no clear D. Trimming removed 10 bases at V and 6 bases at J, with 12 bases between. This CDR3 is 11 amino acids long. The germline gives CDR1 MGHDK, CDR2 SYGVNS. The DNA for the CDR3 is TGTGCCACCGAAAACGGGGATGGCTACACCTTC. Protein sequence: CATENGDGYTF.

The J gene is TRBJ1-4, the V gene TRBV30, with 7 nucleotides matching TRBD1. Germline assignment: CDR1 GTSNPN and CDR2 SVGIG (reference sequence). V dropped 5 bases and J dropped 3; count of bases not matched to a gene: 3. This CDR3 spans 13 amino acids. The DNA for the CDR3 is TGTGCCTGGGAGGGACAGTCTAATGAAAAACTGTTTTTT. This sequence encodes CAWEGQSNEKLFF.

The chain links TRBV4-1 to TRBJ2-2; TRBD2 might be the D (6 bases). V lost 0 bases and J 3 bases, leaving 11 bases between the germline ends. The CDR3 runs 16 residues. From germline, CDR1 is MGHRA and CDR2 YSYEKL. The CDR3 bases are TGCGCCAGCAGCCAAGATCTGGAGGGCTACACCGGGGAGCTGTTTTTT. Translation gives CASSQDLEGYTGELFF.